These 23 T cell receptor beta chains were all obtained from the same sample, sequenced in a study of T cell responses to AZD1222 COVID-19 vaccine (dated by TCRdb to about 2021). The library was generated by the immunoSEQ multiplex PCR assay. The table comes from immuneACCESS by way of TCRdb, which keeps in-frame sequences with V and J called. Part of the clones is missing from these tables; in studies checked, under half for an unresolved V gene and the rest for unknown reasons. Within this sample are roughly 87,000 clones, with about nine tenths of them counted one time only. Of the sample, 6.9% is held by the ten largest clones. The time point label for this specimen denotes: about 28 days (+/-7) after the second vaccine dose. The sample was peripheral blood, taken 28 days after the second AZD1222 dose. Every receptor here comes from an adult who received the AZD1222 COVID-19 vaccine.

The CDR3 DNA reads as TGTGCCAGCAGCGACCTGAACACTGAAGCTTTCTTT. This encodes CASSDLNTEAFF. The rearrangement joins TRBV6-5 to TRBJ1-1; D gene ambiguous. This CDR3 comprises 12 residues. Germline CDR1 MNHEY, CDR2 SVGAGI. Between the trimmed V and J ends, which lost 6 bases and 0 bases, there was a span of 5 bases.

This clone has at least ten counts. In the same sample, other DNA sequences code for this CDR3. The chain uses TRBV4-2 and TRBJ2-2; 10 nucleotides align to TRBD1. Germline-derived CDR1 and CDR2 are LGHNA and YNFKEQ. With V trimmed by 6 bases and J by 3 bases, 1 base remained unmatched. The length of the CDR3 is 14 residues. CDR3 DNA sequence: TGTGCCAGCAGAGGGACAGGGGACACCGGGGAGCTGTTTTTT. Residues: CASRGTGDTGELFF.

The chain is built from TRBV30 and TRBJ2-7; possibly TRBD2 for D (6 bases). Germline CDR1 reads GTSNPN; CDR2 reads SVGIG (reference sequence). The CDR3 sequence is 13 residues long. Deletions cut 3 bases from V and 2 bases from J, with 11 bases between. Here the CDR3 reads CAWSRGLAYEQYF. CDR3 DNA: TGTGCCTGGAGCCGGGGACTGGCCTACGAGCAGTACTTC.

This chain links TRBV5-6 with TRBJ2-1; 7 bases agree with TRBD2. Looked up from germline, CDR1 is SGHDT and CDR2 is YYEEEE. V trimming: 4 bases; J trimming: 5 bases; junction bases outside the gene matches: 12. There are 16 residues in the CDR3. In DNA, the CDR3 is TGTGCCAGCAGCCCTGGCGGGCTAGCGGCCCACAATGAGCAGTTCTTC. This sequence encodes CASSPGGLAAHNEQFF.

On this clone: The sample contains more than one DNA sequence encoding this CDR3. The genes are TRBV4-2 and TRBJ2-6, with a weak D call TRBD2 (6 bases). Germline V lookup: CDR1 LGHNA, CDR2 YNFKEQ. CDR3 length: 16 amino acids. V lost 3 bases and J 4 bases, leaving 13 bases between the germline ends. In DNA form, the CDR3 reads TGTGCCAGCAGCCATGTGGGGGGTGGAGGGGCCAACGTCCTGACTTTC. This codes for CASSHVGGGGANVLTF.

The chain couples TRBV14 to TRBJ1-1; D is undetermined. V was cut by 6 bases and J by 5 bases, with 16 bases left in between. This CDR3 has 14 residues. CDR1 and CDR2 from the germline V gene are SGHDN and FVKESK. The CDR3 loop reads CASSLQLPGTEAFF. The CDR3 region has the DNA TGTGCCAGCAGTCTACAGCTCCCGGGTACTGAAGCTTTCTTT.

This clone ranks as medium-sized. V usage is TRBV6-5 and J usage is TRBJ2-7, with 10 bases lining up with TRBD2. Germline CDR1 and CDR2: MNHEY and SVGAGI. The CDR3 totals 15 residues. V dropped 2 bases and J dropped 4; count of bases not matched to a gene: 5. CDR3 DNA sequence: TGTGCCAGCAGTTACAGGGCTAGCGGGAGTTACGAGCAGTACTTC. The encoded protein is CASSYRASGSYEQYF.

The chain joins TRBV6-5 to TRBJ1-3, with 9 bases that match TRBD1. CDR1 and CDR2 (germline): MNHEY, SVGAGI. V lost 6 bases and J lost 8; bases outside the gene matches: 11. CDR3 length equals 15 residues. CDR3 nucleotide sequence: TGTGCCAGCAGGGGACAGGGACGGGACGTCGACACCATATATTTT. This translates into CASRGQGRDVDTIYF.

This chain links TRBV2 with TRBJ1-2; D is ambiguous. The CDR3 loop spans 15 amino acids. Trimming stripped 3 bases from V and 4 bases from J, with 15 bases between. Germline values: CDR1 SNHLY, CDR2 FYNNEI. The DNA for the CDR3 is TGTGCCAGCAGTGATTGGGTGGGGTTCCTCTATGGCTACACCTTC. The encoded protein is CASSDWVGFLYGYTF.

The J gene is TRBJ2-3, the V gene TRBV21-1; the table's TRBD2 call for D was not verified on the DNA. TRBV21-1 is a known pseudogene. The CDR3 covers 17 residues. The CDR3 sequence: CASSTRWGEGRTDTQYF. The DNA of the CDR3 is TGTGCCAGCAGCACCAGGTGGGGGGAGGGCCGGACAGATACGCAGTATTTT.

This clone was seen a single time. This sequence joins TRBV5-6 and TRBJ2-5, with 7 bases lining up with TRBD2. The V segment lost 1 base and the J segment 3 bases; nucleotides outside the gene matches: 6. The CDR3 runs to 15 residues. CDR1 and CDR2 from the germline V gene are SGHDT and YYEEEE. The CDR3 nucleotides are TGTGCCAGCAGCTTGATGTTAGCGGGTAAAGAGACCCAGTACTTC. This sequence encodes CASSLMLAGKETQYF.

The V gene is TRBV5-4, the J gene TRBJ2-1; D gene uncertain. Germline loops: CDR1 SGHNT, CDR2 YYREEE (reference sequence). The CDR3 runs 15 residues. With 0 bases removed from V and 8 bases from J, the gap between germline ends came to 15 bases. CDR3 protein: CASSLAPVSSDEQFF. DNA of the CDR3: TGTGCCAGCAGCTTGGCCCCTGTGAGCAGCGATGAGCAGTTCTTC.

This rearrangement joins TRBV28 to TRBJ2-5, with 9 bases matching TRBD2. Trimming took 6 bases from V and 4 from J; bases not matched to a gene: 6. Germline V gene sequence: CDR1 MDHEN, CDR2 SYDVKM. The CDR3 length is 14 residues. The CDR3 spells CASRLAGAGETQYF. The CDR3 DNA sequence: TGTGCCAGCAGGTTAGCGGGGGCGGGAGAGACCCAGTACTTC.

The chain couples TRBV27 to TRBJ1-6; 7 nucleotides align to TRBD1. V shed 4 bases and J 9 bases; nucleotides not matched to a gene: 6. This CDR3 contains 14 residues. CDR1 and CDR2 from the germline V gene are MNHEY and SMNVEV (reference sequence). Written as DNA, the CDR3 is TGTGCCAGCAGTTCCCGCAGGGGGACTTCACCCCTCCACTTT. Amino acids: CASSSRRGTSPLHF.

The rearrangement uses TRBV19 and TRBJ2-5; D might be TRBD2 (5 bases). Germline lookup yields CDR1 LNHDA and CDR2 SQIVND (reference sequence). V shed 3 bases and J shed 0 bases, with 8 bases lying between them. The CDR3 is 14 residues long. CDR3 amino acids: CASSIRGYQETQYF. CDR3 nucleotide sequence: TGTGCCAGTAGTATCAGAGGGTACCAAGAGACCCAGTACTTC.

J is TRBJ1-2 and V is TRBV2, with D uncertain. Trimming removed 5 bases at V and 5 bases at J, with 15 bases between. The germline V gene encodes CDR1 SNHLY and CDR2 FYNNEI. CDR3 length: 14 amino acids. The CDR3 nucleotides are TGTGCCAGCAGTTTCCAAGGTACTGGGTATGGCTACACCTTC. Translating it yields CASSFQGTGYGYTF.

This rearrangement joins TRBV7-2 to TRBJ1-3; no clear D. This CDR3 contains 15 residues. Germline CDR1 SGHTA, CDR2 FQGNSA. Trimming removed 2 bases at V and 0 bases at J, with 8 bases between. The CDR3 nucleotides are TGTGCCAGCAGCTTATCGATGAGCTCTGGAAACACCATATATTTT. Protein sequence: CASSLSMSSGNTIYF.

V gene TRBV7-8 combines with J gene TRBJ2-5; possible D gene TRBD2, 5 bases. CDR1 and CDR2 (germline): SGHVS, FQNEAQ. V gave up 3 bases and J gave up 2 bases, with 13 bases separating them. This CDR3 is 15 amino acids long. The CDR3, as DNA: TGTGCCAGCAGCTTCAGTCGGGGAGTACAAGAGACCCAGTACTTC. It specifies CASSFSRGVQETQYF.

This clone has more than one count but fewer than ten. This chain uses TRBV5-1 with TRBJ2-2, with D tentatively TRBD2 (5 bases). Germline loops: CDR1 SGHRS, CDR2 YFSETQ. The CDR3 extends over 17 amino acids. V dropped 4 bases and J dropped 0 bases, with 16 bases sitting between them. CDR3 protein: CASSSAGSATNTGELFF. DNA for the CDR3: TGCGCCAGCAGCAGCGCGGGCAGCGCCACGAACACCGGGGAGCTGTTTTTT.

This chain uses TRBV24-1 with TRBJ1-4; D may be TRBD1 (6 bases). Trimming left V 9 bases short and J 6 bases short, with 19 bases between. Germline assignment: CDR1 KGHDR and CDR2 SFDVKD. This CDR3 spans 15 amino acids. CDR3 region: CATLNTGLGDEKLFF. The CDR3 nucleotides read TGTGCCACCTTAAATACAGGGCTGGGAGATGAAAAACTGTTTTTT.

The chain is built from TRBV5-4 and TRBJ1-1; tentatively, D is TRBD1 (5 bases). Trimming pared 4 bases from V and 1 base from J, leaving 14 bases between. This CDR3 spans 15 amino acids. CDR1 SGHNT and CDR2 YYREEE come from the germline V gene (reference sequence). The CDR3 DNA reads TGTGCCAGCAGCCTTTGGGCTACAGGGAACACTGAAGCTTTCTTT. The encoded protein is CASSLWATGNTEAFF.

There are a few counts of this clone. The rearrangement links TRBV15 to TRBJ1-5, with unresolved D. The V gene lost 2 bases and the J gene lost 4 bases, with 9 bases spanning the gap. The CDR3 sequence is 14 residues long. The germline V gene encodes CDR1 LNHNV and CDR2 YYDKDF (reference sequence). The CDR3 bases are TGTGCCACCAGCAGAACCCTAGGGAATCAGCCCCAGCATTTT. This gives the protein CATSRTLGNQPQHF.

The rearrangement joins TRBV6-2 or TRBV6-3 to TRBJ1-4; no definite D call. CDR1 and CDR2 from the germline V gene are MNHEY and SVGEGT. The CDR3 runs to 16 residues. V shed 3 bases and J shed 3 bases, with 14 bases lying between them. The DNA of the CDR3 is TGTGCCAGCAGTTATCCCCCGGAGGGAGCTAATGAAAAACTGTTTTTT. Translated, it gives CASSYPPEGANEKLFF.